This entry describes one TCR beta chain. Since the CDR3 does not end with the conserved phenylalanine or tryptophan, this likely comes from a read error. This sample is drawn from a study of blood T cells in healthy people across ages. Study-level background: Template switching picked up about one barcoded beta molecule for each two T cells.

This CDR3 region has 14 residues. A second PCR, run for about 7 to 12 cycles, used a sample-barcoded 5' primer plus a J-beta primer mix. At least 3 million CDR3-containing paired-end reads were obtained per sample. MiXCR, run by TCRdb on the 5' RACE reads, gives a single entry per CDR3 protein. The table records some 1.4 million distinct CDR3 sequences, around two fifths of them present only once. The sequenced material came from blood. The chain carries TRBV12-3 or TRBV12-4 and TRBJ2-1; TRBD2 matches at 7 bases. The J call may be faulty, since TRBJ2-7 better matches the DNA end. The sequence was collected from a woman between 18 and 30 years old in good health. CDR3 sequence (DNA): TGTGCCAGCAGCGGCGGGGGAACCCCTCTCGAGCAGTACTTA. The encoded protein is CASSGGGTPLEQYL.